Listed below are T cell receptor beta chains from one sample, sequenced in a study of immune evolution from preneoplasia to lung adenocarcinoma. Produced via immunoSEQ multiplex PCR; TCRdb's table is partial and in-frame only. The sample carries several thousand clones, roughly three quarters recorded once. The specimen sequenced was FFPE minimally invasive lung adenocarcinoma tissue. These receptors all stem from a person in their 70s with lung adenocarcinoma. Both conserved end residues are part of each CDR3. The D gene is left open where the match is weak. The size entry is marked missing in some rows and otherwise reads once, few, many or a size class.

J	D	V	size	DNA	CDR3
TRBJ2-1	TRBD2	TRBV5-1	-	TGCGCCAGCAGCTTGGAGGGCGGACTAGCGGGCTACAATGAGCAGTTCTTC	CASSLEGGLAGYNEQFF
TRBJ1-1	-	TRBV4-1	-	TGCGCCAGCAGCCAAGGCAGGGATTGGCCTGAAGCTTTCTTT	CASSQGRDWPEAFF
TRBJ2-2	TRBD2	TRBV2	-	TGTGCCAGCACCCGGACTAGCGGGAGCCGTAACACCGGGGAGCTGTTTTTT	CASTRTSGSRNTGELFF
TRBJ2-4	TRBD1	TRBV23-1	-	TGCGCCAGCAGTCAATCGAGGTCCGGGACAGGGACCTTACTAGCCAAAAACATTCAGTACTTC	CASSQSRSGTGTLLAKNIQYF
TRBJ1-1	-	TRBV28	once	TGTGCCAGCAGTCTCCCCGGGGCGGGGTTGAACACTGAAGCTTTCTTT	CASSLPGAGLNTEAFF
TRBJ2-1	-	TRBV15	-	TGTGCCACCAGCAGATGGGAAGTGGCCTACAATGAGCAGTTCTTC	CATSRWEVAYNEQFF
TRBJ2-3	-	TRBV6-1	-	TGTGCCAGCAGTGAAGTTCGGGTAATCGGCACAGATACGCAGTATTTT	CASSEVRVIGTDTQYF
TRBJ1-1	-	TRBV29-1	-	TGCAGCGTTGAAGCAACCTGGCCTAACACTGAAGCTTTCTTT	CSVEATWPNTEAFF
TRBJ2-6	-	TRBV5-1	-	TGCGCCAGCAGCTTGGGTCCGTCCTCTGGGGCCAACGTCCTGACTTTC	CASSLGPSSGANVLTF
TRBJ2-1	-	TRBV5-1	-	TGCGCCAGCAGCGACGGGACTCTTCTCTACAATGAGCAGTTCTTC	CASSDGTLLYNEQFF
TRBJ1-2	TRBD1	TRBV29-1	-	TGCAGCGTTGAAGGAGACAGGGGGCATGGCTATGGCTACACCTTC	CSVEGDRGHGYGYTF
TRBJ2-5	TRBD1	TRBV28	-	TGTGCCAGCAGTTTAGGGACAGGGCAAGAGACCCAGTACTTC	CASSLGTGQETQYF
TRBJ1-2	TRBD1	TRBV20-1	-	TGCAGTGCTAGCGACAGGGATGGCTACACCTTC	CSASDRDGYTF
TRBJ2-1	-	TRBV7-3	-	TGTGCCAGCAGCGGACCCTCCGGCAGGAGCGGCTACAATGAGCAGTTCTTC	CASSGPSGRSGYNEQFF
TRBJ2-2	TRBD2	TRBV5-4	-	TGTGCCAGCAGCTCGGGGACTAGCGGGAGTAGGGAGCTGTTTTTT	CASSSGTSGSRELFF
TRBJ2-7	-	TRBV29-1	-	TGCAGCGTTGAAGGGCAGGTTGGCTACGAGCAGTACTTC	CSVEGQVGYEQYF
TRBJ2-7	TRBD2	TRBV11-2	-	TGTGCCAGCAGCTCCCTAATAGCGGGACGGAGTTACGAGCAGTACTTC	CASSSLIAGRSYEQYF
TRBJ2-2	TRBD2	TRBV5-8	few	TGTGCCAGCAGCTCTAGCGGGAGAGCGGCCGGGGAGCTGTTTTTT	CASSSSGRAAGELFF
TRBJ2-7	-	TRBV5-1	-	TGCGCCAGCAGCTTGGGGCGGGGGCTTGACGAGCAGTACTTC	CASSLGRGLDEQYF
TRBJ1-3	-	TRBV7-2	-	TGTGCCAGCAGCCGGATGGTGGGCGGGGTCTCTGGAAACACCATATATTTT	CASSRMVGGVSGNTIYF
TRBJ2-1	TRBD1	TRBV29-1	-	TGCAGCTCCCAAACCGGGACAGGGGTAGAAGGGCAGTTCTTC	CSSQTGTGVEGQFF
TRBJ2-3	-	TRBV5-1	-	TGCGCCAGCAGCCCGATAGGGGAGACAGATACGCAGTATTTT	CASSPIGETDTQYF
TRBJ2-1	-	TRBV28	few	TGTGCCAGCACCCGACAGAGCTCCTACAATGAGCAGTTCTTC	CASTRQSSYNEQFF
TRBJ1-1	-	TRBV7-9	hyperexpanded	TGTGCCAGCAGTAGGACCCTTGAAGCTTTCTTT	CASSRTLEAFF
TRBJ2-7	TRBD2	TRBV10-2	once	TGCGCCAGCAGAACCGGGACTAGCTTCTACGAGCAGTACTTC	CASRTGTSFYEQYF
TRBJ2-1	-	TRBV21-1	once	TGTGCCAGCAGCAAAGAGCCCCCCCCCGGGACTAGGTACAATGAGCAGTTCTTC	CASSKEPPPGTRYNEQFF
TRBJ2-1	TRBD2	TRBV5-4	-	TGTGCCAGCAGCCTCAGGGTAGCGGGCTCCTACAATGAGCAGTTCTTC	CASSLRVAGSYNEQFF
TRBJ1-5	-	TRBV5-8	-	TGTGCCAGCAGCTCCGGGTTCCATCAGCCCCAGCATTTT	CASSSGFHQPQHF
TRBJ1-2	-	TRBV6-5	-	TGTGCCAGCAGTTACTCGGGGTACAGGTCGATAAATGGCTACACCTTC	CASSYSGYRSINGYTF
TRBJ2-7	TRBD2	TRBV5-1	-	TGCGCCAGCACCCCGACTAGCGGGAGTTCCTACGAGCAGTACTTC	CASTPTSGSSYEQYF
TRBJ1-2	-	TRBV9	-	TGTGCCAGCAGCGTAGGGGGAGGTGATAACTATGGCTACACCTTC	CASSVGGGDNYGYTF
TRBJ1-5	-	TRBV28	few	TGTGCCAGCAGTTACATGATCCAGCCCCAGCATTTT	CASSYMIQPQHF
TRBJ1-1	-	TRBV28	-	TGTGCCAGCACCCACACCGTCACTGAAGCTTTCTTT	CASTHTVTEAFF
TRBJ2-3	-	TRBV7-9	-	TGTGCCAGCAGCTCACTTATAACAGATACGCAGTATTTT	CASSSLITDTQYF
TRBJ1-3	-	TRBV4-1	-	TGCGCCAGCAGCCCTCAGGAGAAGGACACCATATATTTT	CASSPQEKDTIYF
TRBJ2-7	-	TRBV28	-	TGTGCCAGCAGCCGACAGGAAGGCTACGAGCAGTACTTC	CASSRQEGYEQYF
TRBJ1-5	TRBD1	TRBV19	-	TGTGCCAGTAGTATCCGGGACAGGGGGCGCTTGGGTCAGCCCCAGCATTTT	CASSIRDRGRLGQPQHF
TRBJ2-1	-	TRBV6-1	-	TGTGCCAGCAGTCCAGCTGGCAGAGGCAATGAGCAGTTCTTC	CASSPAGRGNEQFF
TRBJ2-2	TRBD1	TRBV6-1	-	TGTGCCAGCAGTGGGATCCCACAGGGGACGTCCGGGGAGCTGTTTTTT	CASSGIPQGTSGELFF
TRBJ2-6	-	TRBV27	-	TGTGCCAGCAGTCCCAGTCTCCCTGGGGCCAACGTCCTGACTTTC	CASSPSLPGANVLTF
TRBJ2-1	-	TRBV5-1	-	TGCGCCAGCAGCTTCGGGCAGTCAATTATCAATGAGCAGTTCTTC	CASSFGQSIINEQFF
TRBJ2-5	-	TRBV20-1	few	TGCAGGGCCGGGACCCAGTACTTC	CRAGTQYF
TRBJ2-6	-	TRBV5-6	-	TGTGCCAGCAGCCGCCGAGGGGCCTTCTCTGGGGCCAACGTCCTGACTTTC	CASSRRGAFSGANVLTF
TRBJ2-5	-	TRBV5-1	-	TGCGCCAGCAGCTTGGGCGGTCTGGAAGGGGAGACCCAGTACTTC	CASSLGGLEGETQYF
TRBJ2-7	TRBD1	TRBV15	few	TGTGCCACCAGCATTGACAGGGGGCCCTACGAGCAGTACTTC	CATSIDRGPYEQYF
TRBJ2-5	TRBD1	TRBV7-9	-	TGTGCCAGCAGCCGACAGGGCGGATTAGAGACCCAGTACTTC	CASSRQGGLETQYF
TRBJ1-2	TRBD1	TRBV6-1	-	TGTGCCAGCAGCTCCGGGGACAGGGCCTATGGCTACACCTTC	CASSSGDRAYGYTF
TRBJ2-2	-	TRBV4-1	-	TGCGCCAGCAGCCAAGATGTGTCCAACACCGGGGAGCTGTTTTTT	CASSQDVSNTGELFF
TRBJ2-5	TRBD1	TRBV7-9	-	TGTGCCACGACCGGGACAGGGGGAGGAGAGACCCAGTACTTC	CATTGTGGGETQYF
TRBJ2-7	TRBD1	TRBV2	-	TGTGCCAGCAGTGAAAACAGGGGGAGTAGGTACTTC	CASSENRGSRYF
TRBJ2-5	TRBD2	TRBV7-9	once	TGTGCCAGCAGCTATAGGGAGGGTGGAGAGACCCAGTACTTC	CASSYREGGETQYF
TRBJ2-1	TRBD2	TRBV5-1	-	TGCGCCAGCAGCGAAACTAGCGGGAGCTTGGATGAGCAGTTCTTC	CASSETSGSLDEQFF